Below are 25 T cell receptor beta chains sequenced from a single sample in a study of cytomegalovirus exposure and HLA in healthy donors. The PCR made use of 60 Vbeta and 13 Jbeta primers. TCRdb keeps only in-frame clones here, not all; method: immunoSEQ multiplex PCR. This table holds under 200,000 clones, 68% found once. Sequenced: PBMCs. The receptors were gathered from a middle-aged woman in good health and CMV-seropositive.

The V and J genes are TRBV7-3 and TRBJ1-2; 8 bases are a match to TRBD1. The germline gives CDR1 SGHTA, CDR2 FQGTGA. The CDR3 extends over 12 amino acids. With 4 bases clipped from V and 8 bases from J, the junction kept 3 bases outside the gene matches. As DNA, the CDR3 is TGTGCCAGCAGCTCAGGGGGCCGCGGCTACACCTTC. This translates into CASSSGGRGYTF.

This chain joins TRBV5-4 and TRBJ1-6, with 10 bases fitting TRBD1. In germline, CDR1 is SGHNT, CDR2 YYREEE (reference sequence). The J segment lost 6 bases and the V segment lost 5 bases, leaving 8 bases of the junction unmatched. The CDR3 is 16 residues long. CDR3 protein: CASSPGQGVTNSPLHF. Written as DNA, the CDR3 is TGTGCCAGCAGTCCAGGACAGGGGGTGACTAATTCACCCCTCCACTTT.

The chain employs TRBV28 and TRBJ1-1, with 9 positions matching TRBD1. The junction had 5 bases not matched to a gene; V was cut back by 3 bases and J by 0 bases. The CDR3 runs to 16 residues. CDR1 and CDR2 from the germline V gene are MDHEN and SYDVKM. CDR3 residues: CASSLGQGRLNTEAFF. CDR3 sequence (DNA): TGTGCCAGCAGTTTGGGACAGGGTAGGTTGAACACTGAAGCTTTCTTT. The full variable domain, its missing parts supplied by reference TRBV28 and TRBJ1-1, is DVKVTQSSRYLVKRTGEKVFLECVQDMDHENMFWYRQDPGLGLRLIYFSYDVKMKEKGDIPEGYSVSREKKERFSLILESASTNQTSMYLCASSLGQGRLNTEAFFGQGTRLTVV.

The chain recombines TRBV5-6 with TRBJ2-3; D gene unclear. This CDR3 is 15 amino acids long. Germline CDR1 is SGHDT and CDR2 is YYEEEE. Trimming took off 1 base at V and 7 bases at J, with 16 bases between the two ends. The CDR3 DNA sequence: TGTGCCAGCAGCTTGAGAGGCAACCCCACGAATACGCAGTATTTT. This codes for CASSLRGNPTNTQYF. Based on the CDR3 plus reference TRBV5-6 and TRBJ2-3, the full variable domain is DAGVTQSPTHLIKTRGQQVTLRCSPKSGHDTVSWYQQALGQGPQFIFQYYEEEERQRGNFPDRFSGHQFPNYSSELNVNALLLGDSALYLCASSLRGNPTNTQYFGPGTRLTVL.

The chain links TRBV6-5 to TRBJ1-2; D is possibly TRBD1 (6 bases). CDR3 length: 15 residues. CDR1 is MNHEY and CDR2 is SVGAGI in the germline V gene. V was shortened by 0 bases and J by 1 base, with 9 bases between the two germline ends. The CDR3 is CASSYSTQGNYGYTF. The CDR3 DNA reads TGTGCCAGCAGTTACTCGACACAGGGTAACTATGGCTACACCTTC.

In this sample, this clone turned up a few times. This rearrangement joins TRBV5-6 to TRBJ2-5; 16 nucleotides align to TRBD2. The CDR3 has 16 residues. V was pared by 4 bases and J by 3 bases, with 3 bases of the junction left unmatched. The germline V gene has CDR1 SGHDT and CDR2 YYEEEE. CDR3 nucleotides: TGTGCCAGCAGCCCGGGGACTAGCGGGGGGGAAGAGACCCAGTACTTC. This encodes CASSPGTSGGEETQYF.

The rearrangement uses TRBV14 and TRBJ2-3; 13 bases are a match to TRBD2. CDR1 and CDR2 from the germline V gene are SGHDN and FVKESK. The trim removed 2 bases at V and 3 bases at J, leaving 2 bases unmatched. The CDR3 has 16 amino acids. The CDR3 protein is CASSQRGLAGTDTQYF. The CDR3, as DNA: TGTGCCAGCAGCCAAAGGGGACTAGCGGGGACAGATACGCAGTATTTT.

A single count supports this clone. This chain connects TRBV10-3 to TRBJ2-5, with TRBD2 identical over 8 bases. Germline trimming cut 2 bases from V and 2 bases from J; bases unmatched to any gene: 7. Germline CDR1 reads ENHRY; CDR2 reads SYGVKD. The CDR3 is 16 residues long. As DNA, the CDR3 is TGTGCCATCAGTGAGAACGTACCGGGGGGGCAAGAGACCCAGTACTTC. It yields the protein CAISENVPGGQETQYF.

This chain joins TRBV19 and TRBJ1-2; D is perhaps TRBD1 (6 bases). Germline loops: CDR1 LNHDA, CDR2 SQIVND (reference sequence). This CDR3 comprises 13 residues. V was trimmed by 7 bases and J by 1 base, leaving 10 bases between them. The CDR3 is CASTRQVNYGYTF. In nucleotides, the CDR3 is TGTGCCAGTACCAGACAGGTTAACTATGGCTACACCTTC.

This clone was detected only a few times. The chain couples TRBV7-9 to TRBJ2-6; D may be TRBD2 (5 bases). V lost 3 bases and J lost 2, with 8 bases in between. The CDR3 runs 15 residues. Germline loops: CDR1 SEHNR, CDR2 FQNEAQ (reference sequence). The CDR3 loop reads CASSFGIPGANVLTF. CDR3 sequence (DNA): TGTGCCAGCAGCTTCGGGATCCCTGGGGCCAACGTCCTGACTTTC.

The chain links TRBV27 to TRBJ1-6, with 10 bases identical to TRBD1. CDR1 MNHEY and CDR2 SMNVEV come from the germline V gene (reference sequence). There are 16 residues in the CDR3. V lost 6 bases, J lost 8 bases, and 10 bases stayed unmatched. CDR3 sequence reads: CASSGTGALTYSPLHF. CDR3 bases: TGTGCCAGCAGCGGGACAGGGGCCCTAACTTATTCACCCCTCCACTTT.

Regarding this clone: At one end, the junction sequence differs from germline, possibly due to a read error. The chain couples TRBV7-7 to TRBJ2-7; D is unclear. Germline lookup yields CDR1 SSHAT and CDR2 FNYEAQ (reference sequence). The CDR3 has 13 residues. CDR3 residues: CASSLGETYEQYF. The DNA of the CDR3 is TGTGCTAGCAGCTTAGGCGAAACCTACGAGCAGTACTTC.

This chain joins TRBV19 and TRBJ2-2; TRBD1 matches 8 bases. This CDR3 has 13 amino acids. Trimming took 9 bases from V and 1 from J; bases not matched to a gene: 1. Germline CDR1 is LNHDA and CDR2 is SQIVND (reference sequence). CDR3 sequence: CARQGVNTGELFF. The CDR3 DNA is TGTGCCAGACAGGGGGTGAACACCGGGGAGCTGTTTTTT.

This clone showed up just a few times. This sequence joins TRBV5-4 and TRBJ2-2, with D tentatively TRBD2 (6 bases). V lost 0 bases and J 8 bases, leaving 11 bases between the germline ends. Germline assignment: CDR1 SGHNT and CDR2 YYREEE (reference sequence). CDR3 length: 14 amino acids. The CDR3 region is CASSLGGAAGELFF. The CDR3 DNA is TGTGCCAGCAGCTTGGGCGGGGCGGCTGGGGAGCTGTTTTTT.

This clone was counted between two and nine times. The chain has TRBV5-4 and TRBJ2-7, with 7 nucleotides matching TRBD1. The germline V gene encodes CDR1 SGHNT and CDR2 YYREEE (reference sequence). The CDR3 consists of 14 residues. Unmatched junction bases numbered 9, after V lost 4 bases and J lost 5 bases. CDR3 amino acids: CASSLLSGGNEQYF. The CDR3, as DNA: TGTGCCAGCAGCCTACTCTCAGGGGGAAACGAGCAGTACTTC. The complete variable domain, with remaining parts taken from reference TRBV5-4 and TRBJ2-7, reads ETGVTQSPTHLIKTRGQQVTLRCSSQSGHNTVSWYQQALGQGPQFIFQYYREEENGRGNFPPRFSGLQFPNYSSELNVNALELDDSALYLCASSLLSGGNEQYFGPGTRLTVT.

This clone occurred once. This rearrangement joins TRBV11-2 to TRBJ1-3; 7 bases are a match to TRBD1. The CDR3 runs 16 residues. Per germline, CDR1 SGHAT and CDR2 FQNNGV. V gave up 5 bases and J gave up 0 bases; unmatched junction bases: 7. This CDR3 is CASSLRTGSSGNTIYF. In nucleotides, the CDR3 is TGTGCCAGCAGCCTACGGACAGGCAGCTCTGGAAACACCATATATTTT.

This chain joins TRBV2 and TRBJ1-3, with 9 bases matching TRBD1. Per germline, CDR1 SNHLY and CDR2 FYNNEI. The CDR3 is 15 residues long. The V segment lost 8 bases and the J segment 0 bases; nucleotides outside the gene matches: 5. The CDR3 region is CASGDRAPSGNTIYF. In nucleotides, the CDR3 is TGTGCCAGCGGGGACAGGGCCCCCTCTGGAAACACCATATATTTT.

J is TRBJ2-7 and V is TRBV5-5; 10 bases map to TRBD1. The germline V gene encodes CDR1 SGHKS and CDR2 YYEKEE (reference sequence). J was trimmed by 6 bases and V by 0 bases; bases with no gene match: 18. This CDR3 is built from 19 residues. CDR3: CASSLGDGTGALIDSEQYF. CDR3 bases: TGTGCCAGCAGCTTGGGGGATGGGACAGGGGCATTAATCGACAGCGAGCAGTACTTC.

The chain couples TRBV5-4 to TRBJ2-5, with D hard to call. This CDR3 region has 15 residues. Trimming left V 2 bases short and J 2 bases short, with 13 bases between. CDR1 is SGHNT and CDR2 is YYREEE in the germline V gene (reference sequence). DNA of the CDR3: TGTGCCAGCAGCTTTGGAGCTGGCATACAAGAGACCCAGTACTTC. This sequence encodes CASSFGAGIQETQYF.

CDR3: CASGERDEQYF. DNA for the CDR3: TGTGCTAGCGGGGAGAGGGACGAGCAGTACTTC. J is TRBJ2-7 and V is TRBV12-5, with a tentative D call TRBD2 (5 bases). V was pared by 9 bases and J by 5 bases, with 11 bases between. Germline loops: CDR1 LGHNT, CDR2 FRNRAP. This CDR3 is built from 11 residues. The full variable domain, its missing parts supplied by reference TRBV12-5 and TRBJ2-7, is DARVTQTPRHKVTEMGQEVTMRCQPILGHNTVFWYRQTMMQGLELLAYFRNRAPLDDSGMPKDRFSAEMPDATLATLKIQPSEPRDSAVYFCASGERDEQYFGPGTRLTVT.

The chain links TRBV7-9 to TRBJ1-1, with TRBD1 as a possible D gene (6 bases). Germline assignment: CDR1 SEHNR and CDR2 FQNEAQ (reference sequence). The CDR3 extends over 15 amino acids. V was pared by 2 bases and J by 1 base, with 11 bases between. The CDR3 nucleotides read TGTGCCAGCAGCTTACGAACAGGGCCGAACACTGAAGCTTTCTTT. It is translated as CASSLRTGPNTEAFF.

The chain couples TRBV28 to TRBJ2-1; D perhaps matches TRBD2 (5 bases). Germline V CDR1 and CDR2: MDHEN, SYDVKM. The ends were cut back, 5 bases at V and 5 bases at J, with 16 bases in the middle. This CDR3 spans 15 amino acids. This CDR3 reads CASSPGGPLDNEQFF. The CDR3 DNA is TGTGCCAGCAGTCCTGGCGGGCCACTAGACAATGAGCAGTTCTTC.

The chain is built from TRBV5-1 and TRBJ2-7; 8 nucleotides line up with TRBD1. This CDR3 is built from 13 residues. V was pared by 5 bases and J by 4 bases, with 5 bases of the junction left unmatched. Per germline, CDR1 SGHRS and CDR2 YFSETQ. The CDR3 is CASRPGQGYEQYF. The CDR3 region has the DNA TGCGCCAGCAGACCCGGACAGGGTTACGAGCAGTACTTC.

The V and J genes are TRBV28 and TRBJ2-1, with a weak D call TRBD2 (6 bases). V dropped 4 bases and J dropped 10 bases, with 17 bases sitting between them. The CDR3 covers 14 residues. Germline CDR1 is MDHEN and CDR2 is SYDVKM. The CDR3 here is CASSSPGLITEQFF. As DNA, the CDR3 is TGTGCCAGCAGTTCCCCGGGACTCATCACGGAGCAGTTCTTC.

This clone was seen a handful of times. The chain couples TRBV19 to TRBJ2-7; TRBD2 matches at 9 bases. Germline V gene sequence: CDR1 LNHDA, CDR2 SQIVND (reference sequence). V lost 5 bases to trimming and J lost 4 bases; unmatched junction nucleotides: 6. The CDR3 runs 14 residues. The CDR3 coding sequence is TGTGCCAGTAGTGGTAGCGGGAGCCGTTACGAGCAGTACTTC. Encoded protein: CASSGSGSRYEQYF.